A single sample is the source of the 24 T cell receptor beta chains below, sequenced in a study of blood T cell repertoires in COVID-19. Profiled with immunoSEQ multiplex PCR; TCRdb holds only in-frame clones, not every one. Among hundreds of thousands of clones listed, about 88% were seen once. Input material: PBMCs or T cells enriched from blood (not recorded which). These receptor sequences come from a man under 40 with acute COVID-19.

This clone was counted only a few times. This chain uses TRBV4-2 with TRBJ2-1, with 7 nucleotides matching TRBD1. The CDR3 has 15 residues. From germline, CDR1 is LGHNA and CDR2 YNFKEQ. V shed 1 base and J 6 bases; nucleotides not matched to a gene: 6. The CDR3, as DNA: TGTGCCAGCAGCCAAGGTTTCGGGGACAGCAATGAGCAGTTCTTC. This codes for CASSQGFGDSNEQFF.

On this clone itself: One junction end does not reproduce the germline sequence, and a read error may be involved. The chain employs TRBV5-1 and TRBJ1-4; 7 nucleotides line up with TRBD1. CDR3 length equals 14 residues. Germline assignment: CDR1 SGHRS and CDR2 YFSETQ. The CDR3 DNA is TGTGCCAGCAGCCGGGGACAGAGTAATGAAAAACTGTTTTTT. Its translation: CASSRGQSNEKLFF.

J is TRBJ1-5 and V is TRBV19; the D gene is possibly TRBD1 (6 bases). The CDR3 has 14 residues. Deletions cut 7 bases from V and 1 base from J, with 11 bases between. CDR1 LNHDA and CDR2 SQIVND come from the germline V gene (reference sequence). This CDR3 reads CASNQGLSNQPQHF. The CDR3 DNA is TGTGCCAGTAATCAGGGGTTAAGCAATCAGCCCCAGCATTTT. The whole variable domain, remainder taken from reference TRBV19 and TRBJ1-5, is DGGITQSPKYLFRKEGQNVTLSCEQNLNHDAMYWYRQDPGQGLRLIYYSQIVNDFQKGDIAEGYSVSREKKESFPLTVTSAQKNPTAFYLCASNQGLSNQPQHFGDGTRLSIL.

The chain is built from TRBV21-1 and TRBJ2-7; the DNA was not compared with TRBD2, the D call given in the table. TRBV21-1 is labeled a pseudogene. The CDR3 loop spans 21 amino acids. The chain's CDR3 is CASSKGLRVGLAGPAGWEQYV. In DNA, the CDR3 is TGTGCCAGCAGCAAAGGGTTAAGGGTGGGACTAGCGGGACCAGCGGGGTGGGAGCAGTACGTC.

DNA of the CDR3: TGTGCCAGTAGTACCGGGACAGGGGGCTGGGGTTCGACTGAAGCTTTCTTT. This gives the protein CASSTGTGGWGSTEAFF. The gene calls are TRBV19 and TRBJ1-1, with 12 bases that match TRBD1. J was trimmed by 5 bases and V by 4 bases; bases with no gene match: 11. There are 17 residues in the CDR3. Germline lookup yields CDR1 LNHDA and CDR2 SQIVND (reference sequence).

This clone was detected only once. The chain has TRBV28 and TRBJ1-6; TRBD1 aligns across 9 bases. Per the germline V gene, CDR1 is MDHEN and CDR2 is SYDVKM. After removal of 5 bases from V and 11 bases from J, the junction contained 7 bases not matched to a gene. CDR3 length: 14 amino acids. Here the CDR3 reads CASSPPDRGAPLHF. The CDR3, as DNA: TGTGCCAGCAGTCCTCCGGACAGGGGTGCACCCCTCCACTTT. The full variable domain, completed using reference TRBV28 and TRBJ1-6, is DVKVTQSSRYLVKRTGEKVFLECVQDMDHENMFWYRQDPGLGLRLIYFSYDVKMKEKGDIPEGYSVSREKKERFSLILESASTNQTSMYLCASSPPDRGAPLHFGNGTRLTVT.

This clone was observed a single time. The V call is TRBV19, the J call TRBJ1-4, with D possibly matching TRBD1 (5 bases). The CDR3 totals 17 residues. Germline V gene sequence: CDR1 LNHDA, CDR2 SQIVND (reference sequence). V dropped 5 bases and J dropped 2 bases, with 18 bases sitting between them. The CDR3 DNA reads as TGTGCCAGTAGTGGGGCTCTTGGGGCAGGGACTAATGAAAAACTGTTTTTT. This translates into CASSGALGAGTNEKLFF.

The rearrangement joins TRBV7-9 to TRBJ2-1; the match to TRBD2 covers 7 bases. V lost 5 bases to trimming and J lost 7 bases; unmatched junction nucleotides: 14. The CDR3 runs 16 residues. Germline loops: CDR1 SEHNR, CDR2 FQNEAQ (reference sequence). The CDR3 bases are TGTGCCAGCAGCGACGTGGGGGGGACGCAGACGAATGAGCAGTTCTTC. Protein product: CASSDVGGTQTNEQFF.

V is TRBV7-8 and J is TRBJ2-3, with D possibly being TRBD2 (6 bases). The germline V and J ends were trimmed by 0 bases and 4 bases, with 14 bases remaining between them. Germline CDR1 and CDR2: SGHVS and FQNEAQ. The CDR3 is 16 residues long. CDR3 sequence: CASSLAHRGAADTQYF. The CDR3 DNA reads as TGTGCCAGCAGCTTAGCGCACCGCGGGGCCGCAGATACGCAGTATTTT.

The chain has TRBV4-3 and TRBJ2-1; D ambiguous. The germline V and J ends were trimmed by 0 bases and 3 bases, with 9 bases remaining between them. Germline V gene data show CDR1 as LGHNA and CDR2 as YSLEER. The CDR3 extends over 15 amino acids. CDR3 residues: CASSQDQRVYNEQFF. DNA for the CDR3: TGCGCCAGCAGCCAAGACCAGCGAGTCTACAATGAGCAGTTCTTC.

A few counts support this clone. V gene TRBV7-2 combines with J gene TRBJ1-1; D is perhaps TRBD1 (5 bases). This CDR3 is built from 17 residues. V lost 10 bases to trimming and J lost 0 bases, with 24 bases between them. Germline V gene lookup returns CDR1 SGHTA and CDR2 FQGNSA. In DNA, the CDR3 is TGTGCCACCGGTAATGGCGGGGCGAAGAGCATGAACACTGAAGCTTTCTTT. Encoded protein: CATGNGGAKSMNTEAFF.

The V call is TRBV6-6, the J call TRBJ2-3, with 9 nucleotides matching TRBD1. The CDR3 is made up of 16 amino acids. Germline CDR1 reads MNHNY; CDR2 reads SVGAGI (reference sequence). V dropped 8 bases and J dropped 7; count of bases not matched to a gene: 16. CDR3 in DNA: TGTGCCAGCGAGTTAGCGGGCGGGACAGGGACAAATACGCAGTATTTT. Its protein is CASELAGGTGTNTQYF.

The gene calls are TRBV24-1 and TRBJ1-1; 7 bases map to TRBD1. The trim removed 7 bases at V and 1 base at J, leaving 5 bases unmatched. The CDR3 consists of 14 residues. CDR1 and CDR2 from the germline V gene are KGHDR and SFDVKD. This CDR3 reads CATRAPGGNTEAFF. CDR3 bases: TGTGCCACCAGAGCACCAGGGGGGAACACTGAAGCTTTCTTT.

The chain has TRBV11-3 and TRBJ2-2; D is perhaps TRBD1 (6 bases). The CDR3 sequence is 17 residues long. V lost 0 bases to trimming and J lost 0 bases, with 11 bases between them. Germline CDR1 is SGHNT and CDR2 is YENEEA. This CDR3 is CASSLDLTGPNTGELFF. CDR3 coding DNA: TGTGCCAGCAGCTTAGATCTAACAGGGCCGAACACCGGGGAGCTGTTTTTT.

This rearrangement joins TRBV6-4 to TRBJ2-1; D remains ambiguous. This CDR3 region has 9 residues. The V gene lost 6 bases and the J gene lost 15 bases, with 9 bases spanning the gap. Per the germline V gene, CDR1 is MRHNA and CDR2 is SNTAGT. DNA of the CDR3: TGTGCCAGCAGCCCCCTTCGGTTCTTC. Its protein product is CASSPLRFF.

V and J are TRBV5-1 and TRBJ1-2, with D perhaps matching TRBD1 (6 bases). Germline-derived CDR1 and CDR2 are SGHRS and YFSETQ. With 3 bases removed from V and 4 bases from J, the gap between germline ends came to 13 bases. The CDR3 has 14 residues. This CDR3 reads CASSSAQGVYGYTF. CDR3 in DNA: TGCGCCAGCAGCTCAGCACAGGGAGTCTATGGCTACACCTTC.

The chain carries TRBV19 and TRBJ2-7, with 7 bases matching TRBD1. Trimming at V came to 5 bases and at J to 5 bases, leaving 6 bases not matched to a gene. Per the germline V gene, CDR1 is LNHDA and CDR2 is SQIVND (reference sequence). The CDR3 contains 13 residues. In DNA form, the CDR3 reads TGTGCCAGTAGTGTCAAGGGGGCCGACGAGCAGTACGTC. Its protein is CASSVKGADEQYV.

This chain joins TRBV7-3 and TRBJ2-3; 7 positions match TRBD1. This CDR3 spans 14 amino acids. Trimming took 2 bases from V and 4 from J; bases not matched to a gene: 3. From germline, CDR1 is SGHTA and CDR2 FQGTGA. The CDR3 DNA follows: TGTGCCAGCAGCTTAGACAGGGTCCCAGATACGCAGTATTTT. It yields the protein CASSLDRVPDTQYF.

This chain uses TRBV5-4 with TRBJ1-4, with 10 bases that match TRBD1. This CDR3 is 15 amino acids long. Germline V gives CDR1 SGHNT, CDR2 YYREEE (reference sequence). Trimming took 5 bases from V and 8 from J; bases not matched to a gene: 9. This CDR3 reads CASSNPGTGVEKLFF. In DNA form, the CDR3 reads TGTGCCAGCAGTAATCCCGGGACAGGGGTCGAAAAACTGTTTTTT. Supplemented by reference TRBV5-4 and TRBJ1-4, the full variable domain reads ETGVTQSPTHLIKTRGQQVTLRCSSQSGHNTVSWYQQALGQGPQFIFQYYREEENGRGNFPPRFSGLQFPNYSSELNVNALELDDSALYLCASSNPGTGVEKLFFGSGTQLSVL.

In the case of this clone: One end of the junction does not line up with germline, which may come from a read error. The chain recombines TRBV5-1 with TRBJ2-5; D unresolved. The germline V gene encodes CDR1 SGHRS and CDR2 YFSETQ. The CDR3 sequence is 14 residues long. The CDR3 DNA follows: TGTGCCAGCAGCTTTACACCGTACCAAGAGACCCAGTACTTC. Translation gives CASSFTPYQETQYF.

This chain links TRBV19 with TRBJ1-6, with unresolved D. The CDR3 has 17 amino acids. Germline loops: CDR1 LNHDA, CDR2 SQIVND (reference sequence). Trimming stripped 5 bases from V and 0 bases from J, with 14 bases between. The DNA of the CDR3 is TGTGCCAGTAGTGCTCGCAGGTCGAGCTCCTATAATTCACCCCTCCACTTT. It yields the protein CASSARRSSSYNSPLHF. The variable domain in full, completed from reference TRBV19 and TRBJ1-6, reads DGGITQSPKYLFRKEGQNVTLSCEQNLNHDAMYWYRQDPGQGLRLIYYSQIVNDFQKGDIAEGYSVSREKKESFPLTVTSAQKNPTAFYLCASSARRSSSYNSPLHFGNGTRLTVT.

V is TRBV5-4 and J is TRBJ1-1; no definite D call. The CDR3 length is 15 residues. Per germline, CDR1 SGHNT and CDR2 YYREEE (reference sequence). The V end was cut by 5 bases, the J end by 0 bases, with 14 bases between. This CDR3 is CASRSSGGLNTEAFF. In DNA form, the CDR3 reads TGTGCCAGCAGATCATCCGGCGGGTTGAACACTGAAGCTTTCTTT.

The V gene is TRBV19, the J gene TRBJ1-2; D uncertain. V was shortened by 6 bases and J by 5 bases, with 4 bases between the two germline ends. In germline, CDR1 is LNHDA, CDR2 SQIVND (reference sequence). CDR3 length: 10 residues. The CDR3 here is CASSRYGYTF. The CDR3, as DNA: TGTGCCAGTAGCAGATATGGCTACACCTTC. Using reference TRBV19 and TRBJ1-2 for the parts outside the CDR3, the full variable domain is DGGITQSPKYLFRKEGQNVTLSCEQNLNHDAMYWYRQDPGQGLRLIYYSQIVNDFQKGDIAEGYSVSREKKESFPLTVTSAQKNPTAFYLCASSRYGYTFGSGTRLTVV.

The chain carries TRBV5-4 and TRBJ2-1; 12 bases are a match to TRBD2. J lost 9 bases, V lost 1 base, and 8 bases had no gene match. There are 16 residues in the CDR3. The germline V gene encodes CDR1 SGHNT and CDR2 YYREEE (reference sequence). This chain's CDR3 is CASSLRLAGGLGEQFF. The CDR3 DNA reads TGTGCCAGCAGCTTGAGGCTAGCGGGGGGGCTAGGTGAGCAGTTCTTC.